A single sample is the source of the 15 T cell receptor beta chains below, sequenced in a study of OX40 agonist ivuxolimab in advanced cancers. The repertoire was sequenced with immunoSEQ multiplex PCR; TCRdb's copy has only in-frame clones and lacks some. The data contain roughly 100,000 clones, 80% to 85% of them seen just once; the ten biggest clones take up 1% to 1.3%. The sample in question was CD4+ or CD8+ T cells sorted from blood, obtained in a trial of the OX40 agonist ivuxolimab. The receptors here all came from an adult with an advanced solid tumor such as melanoma, head and neck, liver or kidney cancer.

This chain links TRBV9 with TRBJ2-7, with a tentative D call TRBD1 (5 bases). Germline lookup yields CDR1 SGDLS and CDR2 YYNGEE. The CDR3 loop spans 14 amino acids. Trimming pared 4 bases from V and 2 bases from J, leaving 13 bases between. CDR3 protein: CASSPQGTAYEQYF. CDR3 coding DNA: TGTGCCAGCAGCCCCCAGGGAACGGCCTACGAGCAGTACTTC.

This clone was detected only a few times. This chain links TRBV18 with TRBJ1-1, with D tentatively TRBD1 (6 bases). This CDR3 region has 15 residues. Trimming stripped 4 bases from V and 0 bases from J, with 12 bases between. Germline V gene lookup returns CDR1 KGHSH and CDR2 LQKENI. CDR3 in DNA: TGTGCCAGCTCACACTGGACAGACTTGAACACTGAAGCTTTCTTT. Its protein is CASSHWTDLNTEAFF.

The rearrangement joins TRBV29-1 to TRBJ1-1; 8 bases line up with TRBD1. The CDR3 runs 16 residues. Trimming cost V 3 bases and J 0 bases; bases outside gene matches: 9. Germline CDR1 reads SQVTM; CDR2 reads ANQGSEA. The CDR3 DNA reads as TGCAGCGTTGACCTTCAGGGGGCAAGGATGAACACTGAAGCTTTCTTT. Amino acids: CSVDLQGARMNTEAFF.

The chain recombines TRBV6-5 with TRBJ2-1; TRBD2 agrees at 7 bases. Trimming took 5 bases from V and 10 from J; bases not matched to a gene: 8. This CDR3 comprises 13 residues. Germline assignment: CDR1 MNHEY and CDR2 SVGAGI. The CDR3: CASSKPGTTEQFF. The CDR3 DNA reads as TGTGCCAGCAGTAAGCCCGGGACTACCGAGCAGTTCTTC.

The chain recombines TRBV7-2 with TRBJ1-5, with D uncertain. The CDR3 is made up of 16 amino acids. The V end lost 5 bases, the J end lost 2 bases, and 16 bases lay between the germline ends. Germline V gene lookup returns CDR1 SGHTA and CDR2 FQGNSA. The CDR3 nucleotides are TGTGCCAGCAGCCCGGTCGACACTAGAGGCAATCAGCCCCAGCATTTT. Translated, it gives CASSPVDTRGNQPQHF.

The rearrangement links TRBV5-1 to TRBJ2-7; D is possibly TRBD2 (6 bases). There are 19 residues in the CDR3. Trimming took 2 bases from V and 0 from J, leaving 24 bases between them. In germline, CDR1 is SGHRS, CDR2 YFSETQ. The CDR3 spells CASSFWPAGLHVSSYEQYV. The CDR3, as DNA: TGCGCCAGCAGCTTCTGGCCAGCGGGCCTTCACGTGAGCTCCTACGAGCAGTACGTC.

In its sample, this clone was seen a few times. This chain links TRBV10-3 with TRBJ2-5; 8 bases map to TRBD1. Losses at the gene ends were 6 bases for V and 2 bases for J; bases not matched to a gene: 5. The length of the CDR3 is 14 residues. Germline lookup yields CDR1 ENHRY and CDR2 SYGVKD. In DNA, the CDR3 is TGTGCCATCAGCCCCGGGACAGGTCAAGAGACCCAGTACTTC. Its protein product is CAISPGTGQETQYF.

In this sample, this clone turned up a few times. The chain employs TRBV4-3 and TRBJ2-1, with TRBD1 as a possible D gene (5 bases). The V and J ends lost 6 bases and 4 bases respectively, with 13 bases between them. The CDR3 length is 14 residues. Germline V gene sequence: CDR1 LGHNA, CDR2 YSLEER. In DNA form, the CDR3 reads TGCGCCAGCAGTCGGCGGCAGGGTTACAATGAGCAGTTCTTC. Its protein product is CASSRRQGYNEQFF.

The sample holds one count of this clone. The chain has TRBV9 and TRBJ2-3; 14 bases are a match to TRBD2. Germline V gene lookup returns CDR1 SGDLS and CDR2 YYNGEE. The CDR3 runs to 16 residues. With 3 bases clipped from V and 1 base from J, the junction kept 1 base outside the gene matches. The CDR3 spells CASSGLAGGGTDTQYF. The CDR3 bases are TGTGCCAGCAGCGGACTAGCGGGGGGGGGCACAGATACGCAGTATTTT.

The gene calls are TRBV21-1 and TRBJ2-3; the table's TRBD2 call for D was not verified on the DNA. TRBV21-1 is labeled a pseudogene. The CDR3 runs to 16 residues. CDR3: CATETRTSGVSDTQYF. CDR3 bases: TGTGCCACCGAAACCCGGACTAGCGGGGTTTCAGATACGCAGTATTTT.

CDR3 loop: CASMWDRYTGELFF. The CDR3 DNA follows: TGTGCCAGTATGTGGGACAGATACACCGGGGAGCTGTTTTTT. V is TRBV19 and J is TRBJ2-2; 7 nucleotides line up with TRBD1. The trim removed 7 bases at V and 3 bases at J, leaving 5 bases unmatched. The CDR3 has 14 residues. Germline V CDR1 and CDR2: LNHDA, SQIVND (reference sequence).

The chain links TRBV5-4 to TRBJ1-2; the D gene is possibly TRBD1 (6 bases). CDR3 size: 13 residues. From germline, CDR1 is SGHNT and CDR2 YYREEE (reference sequence). V shed 2 bases and J shed 8 bases, with 13 bases lying between them. CDR3 residues: CASSLGGAWGYTF. CDR3 DNA: TGTGCCAGCAGCTTAGGGGGGGCGTGGGGCTACACCTTC.

CDR3 region: CASSATLQVHAMNTEAFF. In DNA form, the CDR3 reads TGTGCCAGCAGTGCTACTTTACAAGTCCACGCGATGAACACTGAAGCTTTCTTT. This sequence joins TRBV4-2 and TRBJ1-1; D gene ambiguous. V was pared by 6 bases and J by 0 bases, with 23 bases between. Germline CDR1 is LGHNA and CDR2 is YNFKEQ. CDR3 length equals 18 residues.

This chain links TRBV9 with TRBJ1-2; 7 positions agree with TRBD1. Germline CDR1 reads SGDLS; CDR2 reads YYNGEE. CDR3 length: 15 amino acids. V lost 7 bases to trimming and J lost 1 base; unmatched junction nucleotides: 10. In DNA, the CDR3 is TGTGCCAGCTCAACTCCGGGACAGAGTAACTATGGCTACACCTTC. Protein product: CASSTPGQSNYGYTF.

The DNA for the CDR3 is TGTGCCAGCAGTTCAGACAGGGGAGTGGGGCCTCTCCGACGCAACAATGAGCAGTTCTTC. This translates into CASSSDRGVGPLRRNNEQFF. The chain uses TRBV28 and TRBJ2-1; 8 bases match TRBD1. The germline V gene encodes CDR1 MDHEN and CDR2 SYDVKM. The CDR3 is made up of 20 amino acids. Trimming took 4 bases from V and 5 from J; bases not matched to a gene: 22.